The clone carrying this TCR beta chain came up a few times. What it binds is not known. This sample stems from a study of lymphopenia after photon versus proton radiotherapy. Points from the study as a whole: Better survival with proton therapy was suggested as possible, not demonstrated. Under photons, naive T cells and diversity fell while effector/memory populations rose. A bigger post-nadir fall in TCR diversity correlated inversely with survival time in deceased patients. Oligoclonal CD8+ Temra expansion after nadir drove photon patients' diversity drop.

TCRdb's table, derived via immunoSEQ multiplex PCR, lists solely in-frame clones and lacks some. The sample yields 50,000 to 75,000 clones, approximately 86% seen once. This CDR3 spans 13 amino acids. CDR1 MNHEY and CDR2 SVGAGI come from the germline V gene. The V and J ends lost 2 bases and 5 bases respectively, with 9 bases between them. The chain has TRBV6-5 and TRBJ1-2; no clear D. This receptor was obtained from a man aged 35 to 55 with gastric cancer. Sequenced here: peripheral blood, sampled from a patient treated with photon-based radiotherapy. The CDR3 region has the DNA TGTGCCAGCAGTTACGGGCCAGATTATGGCTACACCTTC. Protein product: CASSYGPDYGYTF.